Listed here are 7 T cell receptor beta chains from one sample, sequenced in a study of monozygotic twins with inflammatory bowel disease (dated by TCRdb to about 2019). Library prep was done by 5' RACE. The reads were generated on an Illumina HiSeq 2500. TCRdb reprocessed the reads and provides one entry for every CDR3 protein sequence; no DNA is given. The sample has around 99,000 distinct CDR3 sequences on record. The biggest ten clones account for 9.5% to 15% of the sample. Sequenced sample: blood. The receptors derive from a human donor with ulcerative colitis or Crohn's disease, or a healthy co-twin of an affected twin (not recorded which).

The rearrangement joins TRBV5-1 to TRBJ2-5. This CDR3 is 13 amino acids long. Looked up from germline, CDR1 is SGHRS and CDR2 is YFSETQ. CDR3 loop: CASSLEAVETQYF.

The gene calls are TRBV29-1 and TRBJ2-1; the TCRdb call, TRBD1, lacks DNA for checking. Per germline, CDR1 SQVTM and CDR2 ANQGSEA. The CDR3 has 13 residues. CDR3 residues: CSAQRGGNNEQFF.

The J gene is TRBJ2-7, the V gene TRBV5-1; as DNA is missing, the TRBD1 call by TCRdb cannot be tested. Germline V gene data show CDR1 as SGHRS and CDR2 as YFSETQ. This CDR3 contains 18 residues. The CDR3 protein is CASSARAPASTSAYEQYF.

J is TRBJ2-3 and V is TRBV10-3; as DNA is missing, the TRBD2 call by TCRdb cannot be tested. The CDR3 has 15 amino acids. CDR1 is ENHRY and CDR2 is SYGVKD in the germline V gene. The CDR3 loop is CAIQTSGASTDTQYF.

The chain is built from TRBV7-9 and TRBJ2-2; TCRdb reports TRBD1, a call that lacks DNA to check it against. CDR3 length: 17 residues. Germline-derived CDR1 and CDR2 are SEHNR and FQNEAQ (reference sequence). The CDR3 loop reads CASSFTRTGENTGELFF. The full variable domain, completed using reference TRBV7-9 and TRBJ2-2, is DTGVSQNPRHKITKRGQNVTFRCDPISEHNRLYWYRQTLGQGPEFLTYFQNEAQLEKSRLLSDRFSAERPKGSFSTLEIQRTEQGDSAMYLCASSFTRTGENTGELFFGEGSRLTVL.

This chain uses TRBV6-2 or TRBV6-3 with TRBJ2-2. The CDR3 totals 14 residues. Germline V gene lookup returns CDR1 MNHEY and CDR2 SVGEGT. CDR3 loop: CASSYLRDTGELFF.

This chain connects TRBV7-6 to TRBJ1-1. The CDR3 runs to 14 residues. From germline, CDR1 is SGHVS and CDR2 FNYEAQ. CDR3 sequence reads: CASSLARGHTEAFF.